Each of the 2 T cell receptor beta chains below was sequenced from the same sample in a study of cytomegalovirus exposure and HLA in healthy donors. The PCR had 60 Vbeta and 13 Jbeta primers. TCRdb's table, derived via immunoSEQ multiplex PCR, lists solely in-frame clones and lacks some. The sample holds about 90,000 clones, just over 75% seen once. The sequencing input was PBMCs. These TCRs come from a man between 25 and 39 years old in good health and CMV-seronegative.

The chain combines TRBV13 with TRBJ1-2; 8 nucleotides match TRBD1. The CDR3 runs to 13 residues. With 5 bases clipped from V and 8 bases from J, the junction kept 7 bases outside the gene matches. Germline CDR1 and CDR2: PRHDT and FYEKMQ (reference sequence). DNA of the CDR3: TGTGCCAGCAGCCCAGACAGGGGACGAGGCTACACCTTC. Translation gives CASSPDRGRGYTF.

This clone appeared a few times. This chain links TRBV10-3 with TRBJ2-5; 7 bases agree with TRBD2. V was pared by 3 bases and J by 3 bases, with 4 bases of the junction left unmatched. The germline V gene has CDR1 ENHRY and CDR2 SYGVKD. The CDR3 extends over 14 amino acids. CDR3 sequence: CAISEGLAEETQYF. CDR3 in DNA: TGTGCCATCAGTGAAGGTCTAGCGGAAGAGACCCAGTACTTC.